A selection of T cell receptor beta chains follows, all from one sample in a study of OX40 agonist ivuxolimab in advanced cancers. Method: immunoSEQ multiplex PCR; TCRdb's copy keeps in-frame clones and lacks some. The sample gives about 86,000 clones, approximately 89% of which show up once; less than 0.2% is in the top ten. The sequenced sample was CD4+ or CD8+ T cells sorted from blood, obtained in a trial of the OX40 agonist ivuxolimab. These receptors were obtained from an adult with an advanced solid tumor such as melanoma, head and neck, liver or kidney cancer. CDR3s include the opening cysteine and the closing phenylalanine or tryptophan. A D gene is named only where the DNA matches it firmly. Clone size is not always given. Where it is, it says once, few, many or a class for expanded clones.

TRBV2	NA	TRBJ2-1	NA	CASSDAANEQFF	TGTGCCAGCAGTGATGCGGCTAATGAGCAGTTCTTC
TRBV7-9	NA	TRBJ1-2	TRBD1	CASSPPPTGGNGYTF	TGTGCCAGCAGCCCTCCACCGACAGGGGGCAATGGCTACACCTTC
TRBV11-2	NA	TRBJ2-1	TRBD1	CASSFDRASYNEQFF	TGTGCCAGCAGCTTCGACAGGGCTTCCTACAATGAGCAGTTCTTC
TRBV19	NA	TRBJ1-2	TRBD1	CASSRPDRGRGDGYTF	TGTGCCAGTAGTAGACCGGACAGGGGCAGAGGGGATGGCTACACCTTC
TRBV6-5	NA	TRBJ1-5	NA	CASSYSWDQPQHF	TGTGCCAGCAGTTACTCGTGGGATCAGCCCCAGCATTTT
TRBV18	NA	TRBJ2-2	NA	CASSLQGPGELFF	TGTGCCAGCTCACTTCAGGGGCCCGGGGAGCTGTTTTTT
TRBV20-1	few	TRBJ1-1	NA	CSARDRSGAFF	TGCAGTGCTAGAGATAGGTCAGGAGCTTTCTTT
TRBV6-1	NA	TRBJ2-3	NA	CASSGGGHTQYF	TGTGCCAGCAGTGGGGGCGGACATACGCAGTATTTT
TRBV5-1	NA	TRBJ1-6	NA	CASSLAVGTARGSPLHF	TGCGCCAGCAGCTTGGCCGTGGGGACCGCCCGGGGATCACCCCTCCACTTT
TRBV7-9	NA	TRBJ1-1	TRBD1	CASSSAGTGEEAFF	TGTGCCAGCAGCTCAGCCGGGACAGGGGAAGAAGCTTTCTTT
TRBV5-1	NA	TRBJ2-1	TRBD1	CASSLGGQGAYNEQFF	TGCGCCAGCAGCTTGGGAGGGCAGGGGGCCTACAATGAGCAGTTCTTC
TRBV5-1	NA	TRBJ2-5	NA	CASSVGRGDTQETQYF	TGCGCCAGCAGCGTGGGTAGGGGGGACACACAAGAGACCCAGTACTTC
TRBV29-1	NA	TRBJ1-2	NA	CSVEDFTPTYGYTF	TGCAGCGTTGAAGATTTCACTCCCACCTATGGCTACACCTTC
TRBV19	NA	TRBJ1-1	NA	CASSPIGAGRGTEAFF	TGTGCCAGTAGTCCCATAGGGGCTGGCCGCGGCACTGAAGCTTTCTTT
TRBV5-1	NA	TRBJ1-2	NA	CASSSPASRPSGYTF	TGCGCCAGCAGCTCGCCAGCATCCCGGCCCAGCGGCTACACCTTC
TRBV18	NA	TRBJ1-5	NA	CASSHRDNDQPQHF	TGTGCCAGCTCACACAGAGATAACGACCAGCCCCAGCATTTT
TRBV10-1	NA	TRBJ1-4	TRBD1	CASSLDRGGEKLFF	TGCGCCAGCAGCCTGGACAGGGGAGGTGAAAAACTGTTTTTT
TRBV9	NA	TRBJ2-2	TRBD1	CASSTHPLRTGRGDTGELFF	TGTGCCAGCAGCACACACCCTCTTCGGACAGGGCGCGGGGACACCGGGGAGCTGTTTTTT
TRBV27	NA	TRBJ1-5	NA	CASSLGVRRGPQHF	TGTGCCAGCAGTTTAGGGGTCCGGAGGGGGCCCCAGCATTTT
TRBV6-1	NA	TRBJ2-5	NA	CASSEGGAMGIETQYF	TGTGCCAGCAGTGAAGGGGGGGCGATGGGGATCGAGACCCAGTACTTC
TRBV2	NA	TRBJ1-4	TRBD1	CASSGQGGNEKLFF	TGTGCCAGCAGTGGACAGGGAGGGAATGAAAAACTGTTTTTT
TRBV28	NA	TRBJ2-5	NA	CASSLPGTPAQETQYF	TGTGCCAGCAGTTTACCGGGGACTCCAGCCCAAGAGACCCAGTACTTC
TRBV2	NA	TRBJ1-5	TRBD1	CASGTALEPQHF	TGTGCCAGCGGGACAGCTCTGGAGCCCCAGCATTTT
TRBV28	NA	TRBJ2-7	TRBD2	CASSSSGRETYEQYF	TGTGCCAGCAGTTCTAGCGGGAGGGAAACCTACGAGCAGTACTTC
TRBV27	NA	TRBJ1-2	NA	CASSRRHLVPGTTGGYGYTF	TGTGCCAGCAGCCGCCGACACCTCGTCCCCGGGACGACCGGAGGCTATGGCTACACCTTC
TRBV11-1	once	TRBJ2-3	NA	CASSFKPDTQYF	TGTGCCAGCAGCTTCAAACCAGATACGCAGTATTTT
TRBV5-1	NA	TRBJ2-5	TRBD1	CASSPKGTDQETQYF	TGCGCCAGCAGCCCCAAAGGGACAGACCAAGAGACCCAGTACTTC
TRBV19	once	TRBJ2-3	NA	CASSIPRAPQGRDTQYF	TGTGCCAGTAGTATTCCCCGAGCCCCCCAGGGGCGGGATACGCAGTATTTT
TRBV29-1	NA	TRBJ2-5	TRBD2	CSVGAEVSGSQETQYF	TGCAGCGTGGGGGCGGAGGTTAGCGGGAGCCAAGAGACCCAGTACTTC
TRBV7-3	NA	TRBJ2-1	TRBD1	CASSPGTGGNEQFF	TGTGCCAGCAGCCCGGGGACAGGGGGCAATGAGCAGTTCTTC
TRBV5-4	NA	TRBJ2-1	NA	CASSPRRGVYNEQFF	TGTGCCAGCAGCCCAAGACGAGGAGTCTACAATGAGCAGTTCTTC
TRBV6-1	NA	TRBJ1-5	TRBD1	CASSAGGHNQPQHF	TGTGCCAGCAGCGCAGGGGGACACAATCAGCCCCAGCATTTT
TRBV19	NA	TRBJ2-3	NA	CASSISGTDTQYF	TGTGCCAGTAGTATTTCGGGAACAGATACGCAGTATTTT
TRBV5-1	NA	TRBJ2-1	TRBD2	CASSDQRGASEQFF	TGCGCCAGCAGCGACCAGCGGGGGGCTTCTGAGCAGTTCTTC
TRBV27	few	TRBJ2-3	NA	CASSSQLTDTQYF	TGTGCCAGCAGTTCGCAGTTAACAGATACGCAGTATTTT
TRBV28	NA	TRBJ2-6	NA	CASSSAGWSSGANVLTF	TGTGCCAGCAGTTCAGCAGGGTGGTCATCTGGGGCCAACGTCCTGACTTTC
TRBV2	NA	TRBJ1-6	NA	CASSEGRRGGGYNSPLHF	TGTGCCAGCAGTGAAGGCCGCCGGGGGGGAGGGTATAATTCACCCCTCCACTTT
TRBV5-4	NA	TRBJ1-1	TRBD1	CASSLGVLDRGGTEAFF	TGTGCCAGCAGCTTGGGGGTACTAGACAGGGGTGGCACTGAAGCTTTCTTT
TRBV19	NA	TRBJ2-5	TRBD2	CASSIVGSGGGETQYF	TGTGCCAGTAGTATAGTAGGTAGCGGGGGAGGTGAGACCCAGTACTTC
TRBV19	once	TRBJ1-2	NA	CASSHREKGGYTF	TGTGCCAGTAGTCATCGGGAAAAGGGTGGCTACACCTTC
TRBV5-6	once	TRBJ1-5	NA	CASSSGVTAARGQPQHF	TGTGCCAGCAGTTCAGGGGTGACAGCGGCTAGGGGTCAGCCCCAGCATTTT
TRBV7-2	NA	TRBJ2-5	TRBD2	CASSLGPGGQETQYF	TGTGCCAGCAGCTTAGGTCCGGGAGGTCAAGAGACCCAGTACTTC
TRBV6-5	once	TRBJ1-5	NA	CASGGLQGTNQPQHF	TGTGCCAGCGGGGGCCTCCAGGGGACCAATCAGCCCCAGCATTTT
TRBV5-1	NA	TRBJ2-2	TRBD2	CASSSRTSEVTGELFF	TGCGCCAGCAGCTCCAGGACTAGCGAGGTCACCGGGGAGCTGTTTTTT